This is a list of T cell receptor beta chains from one sample in a study of T cells after yellow fever vaccination. Using its own MiXCR run on the 5' RACE reads, TCRdb lists one record per CDR3 protein. Of under 600,000 distinct CDR3 sequences in the sample, 20% to 25% were seen once. Sequenced here: PBMCs, sampled less than 25 days after the first yellow fever vaccination. These receptors came from a man younger than 35 who received the YFV17D yellow fever vaccine. Each CDR3 is given with its conserved first and last residue. The D gene is left open where the match is weak. Some rows mark clone size as missing; the rest say once, few, many or name a class of expanded clone.

>TRBV7-9|TRBJ2-3|few|-
CASSLASPLDTQYF
TGTGCCAGCAGCTTGGCGTCTCCCCTAGATACGCAGTATTTT
>TRBV20-1|TRBJ2-3|few|TRBD2
CSARRGGLTDTQYF
TGCAGTGCTAGGCGGGGGGGCCTCACAGATACGCAGTATTTT
>TRBV28|TRBJ1-5|once|-
CASSLFLGRGYSNQPQHF
TGTGCCAGCAGTTTATTTTTGGGACGGGGGTATAGCAATCAGCCCCAGCATTTT
>TRBV30|TRBJ2-7|-|TRBD1
CAWRTGPYEQYF
TGTGCCTGGCGGACAGGGCCCTACGAGCAGTACTTC
>TRBV11-2|TRBJ2-2|-|-
CASAPQPAGELFF
TGTGCCAGCGCACCCCAACCCGCCGGGGAGCTGTTTTTT
>TRBV7-2|TRBJ2-7|-|-
CASSPEVGWGEQYF
TGTGCCAGCAGCCCAGAGGTCGGATGGGGCGAGCAGTACTTC
>TRBV6-1|TRBJ2-1|-|TRBD2
CASILLGTSGNNEQFF
TGTGCCAGCATCCTTCTCGGAACTAGCGGAAACAATGAGCAGTTCTTC
>TRBV5-1|TRBJ2-3|few|TRBD2
CASSKLAVGDTQYF
TGCGCCAGCAGCAAACTAGCGGTGGGGGATACGCAGTATTTT
>TRBV29-1|TRBJ1-4|-|TRBD1
CSVESGTGTDEKLFF
TGCAGCGTTGAGTCCGGGACAGGGACAGATGAAAAACTGTTTTTT
>TRBV30|TRBJ2-5|-|-
CAWSVGGAVETQYF
TGTGCCTGGAGTGTTGGGGGGGCCGTTGAGACCCAGTACTTC
>TRBV29-1|TRBJ2-5|-|TRBD2
CSVEATSGGSETQYF
TGCAGCGTTGAGGCGACTAGCGGGGGGTCAGAGACCCAGTACTTC
>TRBV11-1|TRBJ2-1|-|TRBD2
CASSSLPGLAGGYNEQFF
TGTGCCAGCAGCTCGCTTCCCGGACTAGCGGGGGGTTACAATGAGCAGTTCTTC
>TRBV6-6|TRBJ1-5|-|-
CASSLAAQPQHF
TGTGCCAGCAGCCTAGCAGCTCAGCCCCAGCATTTT
>TRBV7-8|TRBJ2-7|few|TRBD2
CASRASRGGLYEQYF
TGTGCCAGCAGAGCGAGCCGGGGGGGATTATACGAGCAGTACTTC
>TRBV7-2|TRBJ2-1|-|TRBD2
CASSLGTSGGAGEQFF
TGTGCCAGCAGCTTGGGTACTAGCGGGGGGGCCGGTGAGCAGTTCTTC
>TRBV12-3/TRBV12-4|TRBJ2-5|few|-
CASTSPAVQETQYF
TGTGCCAGCACCTCACCCGCGGTTCAAGAGACCCAGTACTTC
>TRBV7-9|TRBJ2-5|few|-
CASAPGLSKGETQYF
TGTGCCAGCGCCCCAGGTTTATCGAAAGGGGAGACCCAGTACTTC
>TRBV2|TRBJ1-1|few|-
CAGIRDGRTEAFF
TGTGCCGGTATAAGAGACGGGCGGACTGAAGCTTTCTTT
>TRBV4-2|TRBJ2-1|-|-
CASQFKGAGAGEQFF
TGTGCCAGTCAATTCAAAGGAGCTGGGGCCGGTGAGCAGTTCTTC
>TRBV11-2|TRBJ2-2|few|TRBD2
CASSPKLGLAVSTGELFF
TGTGCCAGCAGCCCAAAACTGGGACTAGCGGTATCCACCGGGGAGCTGTTTTTT
>TRBV12-3/TRBV12-4|TRBJ1-1|few|-
CASSLSAREAFF
TGTGCCAGCAGTTTATCTGCGCGTGAAGCTTTCTTT
>TRBV6-5|TRBJ1-6|-|-
CASSYRRSWGLGSPLHF
TGTGCCAGCAGTTACAGGCGTTCGTGGGGCCTAGGGTCACCCCTCCACTTT
>TRBV11-2|TRBJ2-5|few|-
CASSLEWGRETQYF
TGTGCCAGCAGCTTAGAATGGGGGAGAGAGACCCAGTACTTC
>TRBV6-1|TRBJ2-7|few|TRBD2
CASSERSGASSYEQYF
TGTGCCAGCAGCGAACGTAGCGGGGCGAGCTCCTACGAGCAGTACTTC
>TRBV5-1|TRBJ1-5|few|-
CASSTELNQPQHF
TGCGCCAGCAGCACCGAACTTAACCAGCCCCAGCATTTT
>TRBV12-3/TRBV12-4|TRBJ1-5|few|-
CASTSEPQPQHF
TGTGCCAGCACTTCTGAACCTCAGCCCCAGCATTTT
>TRBV13|TRBJ1-1|many|-
CASSLLRGPEAFF
TGTGCCAGCAGCTTATTGAGGGGCCCTGAAGCTTTCTTT
>TRBV16|TRBJ2-3|few|-
CASSQLGRSTYITDTQYF
TGTGCCAGCAGCCAATTAGGCAGAAGCACCTACATCACAGATACGCAGTATTTT
>TRBV7-2|TRBJ2-5|few|TRBD2
CASSLELTSVETQYF
TGTGCCAGCAGCTTAGAATTGACTAGCGTAGAGACCCAGTACTTC
>TRBV12-5|TRBJ2-3|once|TRBD1
CARISKNRGRTDTQYF
TGTGCTAGGATTAGTAAGAACAGGGGGCGGACAGATACGCAGTATTTT
>TRBV7-9|TRBJ1-5|-|-
CASSSTGTSQPQHF
TGTGCCAGCAGCTCGACCGGGACAAGTCAGCCCCAGCATTTT
>TRBV5-1|TRBJ2-3|few|-
CASSLGVDRSTDTQYF
TGCGCCAGCAGCTTGGGCGTCGACCGTAGCACAGATACGCAGTATTTT
>TRBV7-2|TRBJ1-3|-|-
CASRPNRDIGNTIYF
TGTGCCAGCAGACCAAATCGGGACATTGGAAACACCATATATTTT
>TRBV20-1|TRBJ1-2|-|-
CSASFRGYGYTF
TGCAGTGCCTCGTTTAGGGGCTATGGCTACACCTTC
>TRBV11-2|TRBJ1-4|few|TRBD1
CASSLAPGGVEKLFF
TGTGCCAGCAGCTTAGCACCAGGGGGTGTTGAAAAACTGTTTTTT
>TRBV19|TRBJ2-2|few|-
CATTGNTGELFF
TGTGCCACTACAGGGAACACCGGGGAGCTGTTTTTT